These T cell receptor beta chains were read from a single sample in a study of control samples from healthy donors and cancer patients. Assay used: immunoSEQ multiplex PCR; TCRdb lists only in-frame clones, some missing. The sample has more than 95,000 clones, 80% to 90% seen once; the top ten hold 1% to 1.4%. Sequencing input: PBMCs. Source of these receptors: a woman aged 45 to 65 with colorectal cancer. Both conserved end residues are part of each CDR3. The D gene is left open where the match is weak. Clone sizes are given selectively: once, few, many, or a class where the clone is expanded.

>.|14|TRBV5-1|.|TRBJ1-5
CASSFGDSNQPQHF
TGCGCCAGCAGCTTTGGGGATAGCAATCAGCCCCAGCATTTT
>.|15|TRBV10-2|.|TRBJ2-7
CASSFDHRQGYEQYF
TGCGCCAGCAGTTTCGATCACCGCCAGGGCTACGAGCAGTACTTC
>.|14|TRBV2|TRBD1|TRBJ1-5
CASSGQGRNQPQHF
TGTGCCAGCAGTGGACAGGGCCGCAATCAGCCCCAGCATTTT
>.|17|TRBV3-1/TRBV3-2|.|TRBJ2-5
CASSLRGAPGGLETQYF
TGTGCCAGCAGCCTCCGGGGGGCACCCGGTGGCTTGGAGACCCAGTACTTC
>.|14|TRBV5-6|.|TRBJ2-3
CASSFSGATDTQYF
TGTGCCAGCAGCTTCTCAGGGGCCACAGATACGCAGTATTTT
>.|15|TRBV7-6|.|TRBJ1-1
CASSLVRVGRTEAFF
TGTGCCAGCAGCTTAGTTCGGGTGGGGAGGACTGAAGCTTTCTTT
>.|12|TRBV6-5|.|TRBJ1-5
CASSPGRQPQHF
TGTGCCAGCAGTCCGGGCCGGCAGCCCCAGCATTTT
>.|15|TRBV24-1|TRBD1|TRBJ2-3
CATSDGGQSTDTQYF
TGTGCCACCAGTGATGGGGGACAGAGCACAGATACGCAGTATTTT
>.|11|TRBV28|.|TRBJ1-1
CASNSNTEAFF
TGTGCCAGCAACTCGAACACTGAAGCTTTCTTT
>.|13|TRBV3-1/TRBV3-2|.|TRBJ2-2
CASREDYTGELFF
TGTGCCAGCAGGGAGGACTACACCGGGGAGCTGTTTTTT
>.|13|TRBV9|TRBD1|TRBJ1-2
CASSVTGGDGYTF
TGTGCCAGCAGCGTGACAGGGGGAGATGGCTACACCTTC
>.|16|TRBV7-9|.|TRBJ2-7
CASSSEHRAGSYEQYF
TGTGCCAGCAGCTCAGAACACAGGGCCGGGTCGTACGAGCAGTACTTC
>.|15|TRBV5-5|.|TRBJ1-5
CASSFGEGYNQPQHF
TGTGCCAGCAGCTTCGGTGAGGGTTACAATCAGCCCCAGCATTTT
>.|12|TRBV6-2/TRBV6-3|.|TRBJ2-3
CASSSLRDTQYF
TGTGCCAGCAGTTCCCTGAGAGATACGCAGTATTTT
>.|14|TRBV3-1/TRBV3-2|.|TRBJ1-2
CASSQYDRNYGYTF
TGTGCCAGCAGCCAGTATGACAGAAACTATGGCTACACCTTC
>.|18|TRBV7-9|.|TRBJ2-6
CASSSQGLGRPGANVLTF
TGTGCCAGCAGCTCGCAGGGCCTGGGGCGACCTGGGGCCAACGTCCTGACTTTC
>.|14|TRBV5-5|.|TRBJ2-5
CASSLQGIGETQYF
TGTGCCAGCAGCTTGCAGGGAATCGGAGAGACCCAGTACTTC
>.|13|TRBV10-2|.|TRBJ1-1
CASSESRGAEAFF
TGCGCCAGCAGTGAGTCGAGGGGCGCTGAAGCTTTCTTT
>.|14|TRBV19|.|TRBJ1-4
CASSFRREAGKLFF
TGTGCCAGTAGTTTCCGGAGAGAAGCTGGAAAACTGTTTTTT
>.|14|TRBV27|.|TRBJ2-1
CASSFAARDNEQFF
TGTGCCAGCAGTTTTGCCGCTAGAGACAATGAGCAGTTCTTC
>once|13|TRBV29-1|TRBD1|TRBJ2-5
CSVADRGWETQYF
TGCAGCGTAGCGGACAGGGGTTGGGAGACCCAGTACTTC
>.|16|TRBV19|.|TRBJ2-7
CASSMLPGHESYEQYF
TGTGCCAGTAGTATGCTACCGGGACATGAGTCCTACGAGCAGTACTTC
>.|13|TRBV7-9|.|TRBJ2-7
CASMPGSSYEQYF
TGTGCCAGCATGCCGGGTTCTTCCTACGAGCAGTACTTC
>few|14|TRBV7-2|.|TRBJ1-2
CASKLPGFSYGYTF
TGTGCCAGCAAGCTCCCAGGGTTTTCCTATGGCTACACCTTC
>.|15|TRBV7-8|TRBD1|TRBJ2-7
CASSLQGALTYEQYF
TGTGCCAGCAGCTTACAGGGGGCGCTTACCTACGAGCAGTACTTC
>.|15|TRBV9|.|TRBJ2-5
CASSPQGGEQETQYF
TGTGCCAGCAGCCCACAGGGGGGGGAACAAGAGACCCAGTACTTC
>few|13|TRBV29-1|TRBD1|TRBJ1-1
CSVHGQDRTEAFF
TGCAGCGTTCATGGACAGGATAGGACTGAAGCTTTCTTT
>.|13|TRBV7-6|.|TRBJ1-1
CASSSSENTEAFF
TGTGCCAGCAGCTCCTCAGAGAACACTGAAGCTTTCTTT
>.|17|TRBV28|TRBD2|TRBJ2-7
CASSPGTSGTTTYEQYF
TGTGCCAGCAGTCCGGGGACTAGCGGGACCACCACCTACGAGCAGTACTTC
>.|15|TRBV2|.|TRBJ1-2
CASSEGGVFNYGYTF
TGTGCCAGCAGTGAGGGAGGCGTCTTTAACTATGGCTACACCTTC
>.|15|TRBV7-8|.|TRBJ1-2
CASSLQIRSVYGYTF
TGTGCCAGCAGCTTGCAGATCAGATCAGTCTATGGCTACACCTTC
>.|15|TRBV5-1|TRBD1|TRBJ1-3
CASSWDRGGGNTIYF
TGCGCCAGCAGCTGGGACAGGGGAGGAGGAAACACCATATATTTT